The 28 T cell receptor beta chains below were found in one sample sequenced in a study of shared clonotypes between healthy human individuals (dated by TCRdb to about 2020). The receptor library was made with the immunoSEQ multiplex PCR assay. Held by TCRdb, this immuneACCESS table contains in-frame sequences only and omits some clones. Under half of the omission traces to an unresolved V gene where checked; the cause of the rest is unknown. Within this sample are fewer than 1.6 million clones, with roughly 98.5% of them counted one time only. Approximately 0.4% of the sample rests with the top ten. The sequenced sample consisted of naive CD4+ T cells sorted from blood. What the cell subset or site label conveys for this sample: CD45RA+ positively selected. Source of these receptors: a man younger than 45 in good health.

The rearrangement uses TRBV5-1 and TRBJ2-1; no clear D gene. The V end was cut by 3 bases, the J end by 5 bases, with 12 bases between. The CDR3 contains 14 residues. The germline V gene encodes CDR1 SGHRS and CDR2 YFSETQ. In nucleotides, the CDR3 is TGCGCCAGCAGCTCGGTACAGAGGAACAATGAGCAGTTCTTC. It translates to CASSSVQRNNEQFF.

As DNA, the CDR3 is TGTGCCAGCAGTTACTTCCAGGGGGATGGCTACACCTTC. This translates into CASSYFQGDGYTF. This rearrangement joins TRBV6-5 to TRBJ1-2, with 7 bases lining up with TRBD1. CDR1 and CDR2 from the germline V gene are MNHEY and SVGAGI. This CDR3 is built from 13 residues. J lost 6 bases, V lost 1 base, and 2 bases had no gene match.

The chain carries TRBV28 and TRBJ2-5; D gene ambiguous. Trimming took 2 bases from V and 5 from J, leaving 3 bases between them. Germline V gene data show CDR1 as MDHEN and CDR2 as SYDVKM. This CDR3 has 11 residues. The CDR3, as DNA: TGTGCCAGCAGTTTAGTGGAGACCCAGTACTTC. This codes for CASSLVETQYF.

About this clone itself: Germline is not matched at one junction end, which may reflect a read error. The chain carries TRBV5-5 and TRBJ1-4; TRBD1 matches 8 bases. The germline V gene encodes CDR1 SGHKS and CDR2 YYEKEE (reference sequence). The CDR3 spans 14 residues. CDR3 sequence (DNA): TGTGCCAGCAGCTCCGGACAGGGACCCTTCCCAATAATTTTT. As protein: CASSSGQGPFPIIF.

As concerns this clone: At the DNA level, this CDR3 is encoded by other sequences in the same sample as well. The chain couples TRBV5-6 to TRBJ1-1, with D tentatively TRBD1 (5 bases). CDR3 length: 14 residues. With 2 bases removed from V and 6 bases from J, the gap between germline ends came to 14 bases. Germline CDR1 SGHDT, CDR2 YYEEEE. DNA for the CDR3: TGTGCCAGCAGCTTAGTACAGGCTCTGTCTGAAGCTTTCTTT. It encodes CASSLVQALSEAFF.

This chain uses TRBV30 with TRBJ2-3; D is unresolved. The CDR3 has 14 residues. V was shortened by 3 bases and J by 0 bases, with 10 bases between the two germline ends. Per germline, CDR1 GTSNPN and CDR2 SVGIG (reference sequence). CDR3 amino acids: CAWRDLTSTDTQYF. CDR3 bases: TGTGCCTGGAGGGACCTTACTAGCACAGATACGCAGTATTTT.

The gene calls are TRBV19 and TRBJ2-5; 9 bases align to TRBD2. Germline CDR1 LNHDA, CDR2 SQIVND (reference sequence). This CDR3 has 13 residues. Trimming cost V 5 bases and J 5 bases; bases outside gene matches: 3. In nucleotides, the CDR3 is TGTGCCAGTAGTGCTAGCGGGACCGAGACCCAGTACTTC. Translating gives CASSASGTETQYF.

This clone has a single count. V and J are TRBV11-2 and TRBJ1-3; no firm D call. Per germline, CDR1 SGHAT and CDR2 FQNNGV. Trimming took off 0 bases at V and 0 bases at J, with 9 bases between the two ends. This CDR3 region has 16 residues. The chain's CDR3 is CASSLDTGVSGNTIYF. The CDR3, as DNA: TGTGCCAGCAGCTTAGACACGGGTGTCTCTGGAAACACCATATATTTT.

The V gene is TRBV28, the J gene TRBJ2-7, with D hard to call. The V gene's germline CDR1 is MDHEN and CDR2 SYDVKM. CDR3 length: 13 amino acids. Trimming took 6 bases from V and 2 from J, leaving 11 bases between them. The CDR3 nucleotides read TGTGCCAGCAGGGCAGGTCCCCCCTACGAGCAGTACTTC. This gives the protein CASRAGPPYEQYF.

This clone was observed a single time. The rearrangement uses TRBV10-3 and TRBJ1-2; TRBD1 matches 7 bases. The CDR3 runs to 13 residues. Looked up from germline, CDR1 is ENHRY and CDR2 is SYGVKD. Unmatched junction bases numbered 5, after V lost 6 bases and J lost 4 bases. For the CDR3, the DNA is TGTGCCATCAGGGACACAGGGGTCTATGGCTACACCTTC. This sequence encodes CAIRDTGVYGYTF.

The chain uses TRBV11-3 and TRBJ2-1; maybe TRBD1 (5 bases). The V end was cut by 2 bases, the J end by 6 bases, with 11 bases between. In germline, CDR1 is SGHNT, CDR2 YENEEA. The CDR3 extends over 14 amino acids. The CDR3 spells CASSLTQGRNEQFF. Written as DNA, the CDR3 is TGTGCCAGCAGCTTAACCCAGGGCCGCAATGAGCAGTTCTTC.

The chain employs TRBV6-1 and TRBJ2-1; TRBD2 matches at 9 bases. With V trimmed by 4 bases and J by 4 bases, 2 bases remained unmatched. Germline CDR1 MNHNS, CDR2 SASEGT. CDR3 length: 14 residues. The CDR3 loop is CASSGLAGYNEQFF. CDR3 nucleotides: TGTGCCAGCAGTGGGCTAGCGGGGTACAATGAGCAGTTCTTC.

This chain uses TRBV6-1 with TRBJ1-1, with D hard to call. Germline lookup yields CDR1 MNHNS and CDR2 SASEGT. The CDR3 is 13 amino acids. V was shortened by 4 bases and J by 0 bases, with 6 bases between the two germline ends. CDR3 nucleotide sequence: TGTGCCAGCAGTGTGACACTGAACACTGAAGCTTTCTTT. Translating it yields CASSVTLNTEAFF.

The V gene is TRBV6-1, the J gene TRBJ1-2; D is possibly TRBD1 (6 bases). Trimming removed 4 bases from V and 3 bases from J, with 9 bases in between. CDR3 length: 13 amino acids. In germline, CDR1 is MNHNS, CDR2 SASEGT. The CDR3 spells CASSVGTHYGYTF. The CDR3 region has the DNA TGTGCCAGCAGTGTGGGGACACACTATGGCTACACCTTC.

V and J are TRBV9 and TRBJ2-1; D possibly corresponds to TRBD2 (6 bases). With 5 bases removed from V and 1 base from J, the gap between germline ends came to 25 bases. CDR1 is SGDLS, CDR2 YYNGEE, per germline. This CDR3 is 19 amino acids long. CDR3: CASSAGGDLMVVSYNEQFF. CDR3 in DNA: TGTGCCAGCAGTGCAGGTGGGGACTTAATGGTGGTATCCTACAATGAGCAGTTCTTC.

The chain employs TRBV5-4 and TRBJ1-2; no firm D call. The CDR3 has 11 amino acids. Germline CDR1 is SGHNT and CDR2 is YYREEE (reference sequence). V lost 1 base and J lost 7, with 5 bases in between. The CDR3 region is CASSLMGGYTF. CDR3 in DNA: TGTGCCAGCAGCTTGATGGGTGGCTACACCTTC. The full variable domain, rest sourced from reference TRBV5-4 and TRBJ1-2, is ETGVTQSPTHLIKTRGQQVTLRCSSQSGHNTVSWYQQALGQGPQFIFQYYREEENGRGNFPPRFSGLQFPNYSSELNVNALELDDSALYLCASSLMGGYTFGSGTRLTVV.

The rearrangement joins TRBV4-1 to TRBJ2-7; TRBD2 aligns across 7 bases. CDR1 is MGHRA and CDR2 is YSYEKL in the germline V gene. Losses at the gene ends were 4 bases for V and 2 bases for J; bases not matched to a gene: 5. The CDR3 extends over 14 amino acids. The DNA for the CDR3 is TGCGCCAGCAGCCGACCTAGCGGACCCTACGAGCAGTACTTC. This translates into CASSRPSGPYEQYF.

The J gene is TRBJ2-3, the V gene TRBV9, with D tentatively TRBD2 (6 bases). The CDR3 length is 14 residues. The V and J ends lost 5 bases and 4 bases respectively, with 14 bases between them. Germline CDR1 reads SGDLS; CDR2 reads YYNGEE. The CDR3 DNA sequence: TGTGCCAGCAGGCCGGGGGTCTCGGCAGATACGCAGTATTTT. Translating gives CASRPGVSADTQYF.

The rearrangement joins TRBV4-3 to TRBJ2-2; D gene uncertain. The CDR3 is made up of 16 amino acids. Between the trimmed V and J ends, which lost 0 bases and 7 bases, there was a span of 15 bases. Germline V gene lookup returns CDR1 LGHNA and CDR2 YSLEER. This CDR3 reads CASSQDLTGIGGELFF. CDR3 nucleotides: TGCGCCAGCAGCCAAGATCTCACTGGCATTGGCGGGGAGCTGTTTTTT.

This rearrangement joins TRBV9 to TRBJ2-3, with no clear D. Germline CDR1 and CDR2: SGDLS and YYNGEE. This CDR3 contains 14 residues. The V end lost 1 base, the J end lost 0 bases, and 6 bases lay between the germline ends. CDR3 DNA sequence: TGTGCCAGCAGCGTATACGGGAGCACAGATACGCAGTATTTT. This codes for CASSVYGSTDTQYF.

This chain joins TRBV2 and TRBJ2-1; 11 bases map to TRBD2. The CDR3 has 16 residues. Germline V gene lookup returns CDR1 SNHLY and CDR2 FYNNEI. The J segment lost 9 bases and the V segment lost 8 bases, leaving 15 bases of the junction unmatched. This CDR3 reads CASLVIAGGPMSEQFF. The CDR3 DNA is TGTGCCAGCCTTGTAATAGCGGGAGGGCCAATGAGTGAGCAGTTCTTC.

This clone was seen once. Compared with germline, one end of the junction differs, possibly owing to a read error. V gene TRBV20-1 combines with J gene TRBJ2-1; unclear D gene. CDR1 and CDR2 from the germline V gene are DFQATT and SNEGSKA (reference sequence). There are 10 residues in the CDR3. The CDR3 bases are TGCAGTGCAAGAGACTCGTTGGAGTTCTTC. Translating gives CSARDSLEFF.

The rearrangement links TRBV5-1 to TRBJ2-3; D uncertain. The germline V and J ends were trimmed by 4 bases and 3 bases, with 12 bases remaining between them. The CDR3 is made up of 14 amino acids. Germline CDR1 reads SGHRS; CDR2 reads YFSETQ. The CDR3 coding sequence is TGCGCCAGCAGCCGCCAGAAGGATACAGATACGCAGTATTTT. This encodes CASSRQKDTDTQYF.

This CDR3 reads CASARDSHNYGYTF. The CDR3 nucleotides read TGTGCCAGCGCCCGGGACAGCCATAACTATGGCTACACCTTC. The chain is built from TRBV27 and TRBJ1-2, with 7 bases aligning to TRBD1. Germline V CDR1 and CDR2: MNHEY, SMNVEV (reference sequence). Trimming cost V 8 bases and J 1 base; bases outside gene matches: 7. This CDR3 has 14 residues.

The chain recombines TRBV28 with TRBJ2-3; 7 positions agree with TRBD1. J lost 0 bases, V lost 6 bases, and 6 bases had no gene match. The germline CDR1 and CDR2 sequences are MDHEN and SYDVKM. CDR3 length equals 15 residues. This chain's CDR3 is CASSRRQGSTDTQYF. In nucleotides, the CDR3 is TGTGCCAGCAGCCGGAGACAGGGAAGCACAGATACGCAGTATTTT.

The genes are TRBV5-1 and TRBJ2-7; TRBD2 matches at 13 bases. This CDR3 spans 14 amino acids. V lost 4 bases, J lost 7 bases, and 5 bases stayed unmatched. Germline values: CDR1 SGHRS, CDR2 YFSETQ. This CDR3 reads CASSRTSGSWEQYF. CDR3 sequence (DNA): TGCGCCAGCAGCAGGACTAGCGGGAGTTGGGAGCAGTACTTC.

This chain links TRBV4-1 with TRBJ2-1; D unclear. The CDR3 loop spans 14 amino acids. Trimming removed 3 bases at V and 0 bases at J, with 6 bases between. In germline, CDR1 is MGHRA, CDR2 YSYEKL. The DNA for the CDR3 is TGCGCCAGCAGCCAGATTCTCTCCTACAATGAGCAGTTCTTC. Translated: CASSQILSYNEQFF.

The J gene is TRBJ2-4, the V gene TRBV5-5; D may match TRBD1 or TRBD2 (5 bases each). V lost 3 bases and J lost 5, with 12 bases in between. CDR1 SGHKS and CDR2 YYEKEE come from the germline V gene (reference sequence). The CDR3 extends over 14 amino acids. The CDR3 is CASSWGIGENIQYF. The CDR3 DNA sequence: TGTGCCAGCAGCTGGGGGATCGGGGAAAACATTCAGTACTTC.